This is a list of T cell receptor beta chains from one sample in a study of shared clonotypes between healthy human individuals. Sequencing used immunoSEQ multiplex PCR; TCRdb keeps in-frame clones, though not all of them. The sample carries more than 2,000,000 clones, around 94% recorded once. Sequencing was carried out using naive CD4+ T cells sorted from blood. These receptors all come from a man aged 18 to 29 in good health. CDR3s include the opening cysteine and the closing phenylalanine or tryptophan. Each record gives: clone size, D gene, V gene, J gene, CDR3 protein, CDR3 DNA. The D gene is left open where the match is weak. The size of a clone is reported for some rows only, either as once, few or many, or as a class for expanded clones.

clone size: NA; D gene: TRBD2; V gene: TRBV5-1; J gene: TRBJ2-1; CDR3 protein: CASSLVVAGTYNEQFF; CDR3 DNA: TGCGCCAGCAGCTTGGTCGTAGCGGGAACTTACAATGAGCAGTTCTTC
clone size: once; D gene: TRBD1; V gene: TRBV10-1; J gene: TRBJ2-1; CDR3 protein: CASSARPGGSGEQFF; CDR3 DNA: TGCGCCAGCAGTGCGCGACCAGGGGGCTCGGGTGAGCAGTTCTTC
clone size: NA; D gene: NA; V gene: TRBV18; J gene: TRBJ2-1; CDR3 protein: CASSPTSAPGNNEQFF; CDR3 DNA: TGTGCCAGCTCACCGACATCGGCCCCCGGCAATAATGAGCAGTTCTTC
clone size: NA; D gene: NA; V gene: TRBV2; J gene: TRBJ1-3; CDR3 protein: CASSDPGNTIYF; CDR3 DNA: TGTGCCAGCAGTGACCCTGGAAACACCATATATTTT
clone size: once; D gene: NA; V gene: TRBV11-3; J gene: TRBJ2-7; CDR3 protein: CASSLVVGDEQYF; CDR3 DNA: TGTGCCAGCAGCTTAGTGGTGGGCGACGAGCAGTACTTC
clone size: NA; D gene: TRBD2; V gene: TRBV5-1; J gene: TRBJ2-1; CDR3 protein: CASSVSQRGYNEQFF; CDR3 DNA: TGCGCCAGCAGCGTGTCCCAGCGGGGGTACAATGAGCAGTTCTTC
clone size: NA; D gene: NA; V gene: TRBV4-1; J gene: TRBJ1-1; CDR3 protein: CASSQGGASSEAFF; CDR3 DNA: TGCGCCAGCAGCCAGGGGGGGGCGTCAAGTGAAGCTTTCTTT
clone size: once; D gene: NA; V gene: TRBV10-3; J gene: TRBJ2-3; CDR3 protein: CAISEDRSDTQYF; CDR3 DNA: TGTGCCATCAGTGAGGACAGATCAGATACGCAGTATTTT
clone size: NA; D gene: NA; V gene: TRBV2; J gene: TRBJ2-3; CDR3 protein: CASRSVSDTQYF; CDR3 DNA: TGTGCCAGCAGGAGCGTCTCAGATACGCAGTATTTT
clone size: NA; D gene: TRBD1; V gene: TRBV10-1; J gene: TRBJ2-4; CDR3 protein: CASSEGQVSKNIQYF; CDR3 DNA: TGCGCCAGCAGTGAGGGACAGGTCTCCAAAAACATTCAGTACTTC
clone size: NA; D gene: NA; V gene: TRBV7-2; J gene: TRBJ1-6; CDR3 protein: CASSLGSGSRGYSPLHF; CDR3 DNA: TGTGCCAGCAGCTTAGGCTCTGGATCCAGGGGATATTCACCCCTCCACTTT
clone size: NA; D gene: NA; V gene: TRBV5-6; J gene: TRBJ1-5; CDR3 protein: CASSWGPGNSNQPQHF; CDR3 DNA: TGTGCCAGCAGCTGGGGCCCAGGGAATAGCAATCAGCCCCAGCATTTT
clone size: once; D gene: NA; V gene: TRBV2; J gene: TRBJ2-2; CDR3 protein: CASDGMNTGELFF; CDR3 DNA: TGTGCCAGCGACGGCATGAACACCGGGGAGCTGTTTTTT
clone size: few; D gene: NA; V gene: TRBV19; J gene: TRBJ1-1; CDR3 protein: CASSSQRNTEAFF; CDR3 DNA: TGTGCCAGTAGTTCACAGAGGAACACTGAAGCTTTCTTT
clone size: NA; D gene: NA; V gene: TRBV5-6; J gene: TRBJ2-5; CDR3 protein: CASGRWDAQETQYF; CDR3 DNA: TGTGCCAGCGGGAGGTGGGACGCCCAAGAGACCCAGTACTTC
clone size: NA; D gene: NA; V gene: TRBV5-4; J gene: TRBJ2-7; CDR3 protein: CASSLRGNYEQYF; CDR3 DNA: TGTGCCAGCAGCTTACGCGGGAACTACGAGCAGTACTTC
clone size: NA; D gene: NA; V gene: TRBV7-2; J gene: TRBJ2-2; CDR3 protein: CASSAGPANTGELFF; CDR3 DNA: TGTGCCAGCAGCGCGGGACCCGCGAACACCGGGGAGCTGTTTTTT
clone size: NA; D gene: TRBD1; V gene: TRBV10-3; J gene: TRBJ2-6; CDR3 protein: CAIASGQGASGANVLTF; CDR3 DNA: TGTGCCATCGCTTCTGGACAGGGGGCTTCTGGGGCCAACGTCCTGACTTTC
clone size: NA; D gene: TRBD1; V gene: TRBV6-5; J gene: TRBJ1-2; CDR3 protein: CASSYSGQVGTYGYTF; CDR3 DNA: TGTGCCAGCAGTTACTCGGGACAGGTTGGGACTTATGGCTACACCTTC
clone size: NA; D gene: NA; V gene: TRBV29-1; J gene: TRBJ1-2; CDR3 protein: CSVGQWGASDGYTF; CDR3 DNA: TGCAGCGTCGGTCAGTGGGGGGCAAGTGATGGCTACACCTTC
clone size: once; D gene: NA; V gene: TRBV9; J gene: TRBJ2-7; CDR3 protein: CASSATGGSYEQYF; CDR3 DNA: TGTGCCAGCAGCGCGACAGGTGGCTCCTACGAGCAGTACTTC
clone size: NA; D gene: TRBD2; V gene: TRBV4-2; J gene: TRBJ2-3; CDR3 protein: CASSQEPGLAGGDTQYF; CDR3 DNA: TGTGCCAGCAGCCAGGAACCGGGACTAGCGGGGGGAGATACGCAGTATTTT
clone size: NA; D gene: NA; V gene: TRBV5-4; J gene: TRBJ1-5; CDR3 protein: CASSLGGNSNQPQHF; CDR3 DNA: TGTGCCAGCAGCTTGGGCGGAAATAGCAATCAGCCCCAGCATTTT
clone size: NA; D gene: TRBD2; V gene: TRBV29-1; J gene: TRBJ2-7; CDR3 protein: CSVARGSDEQYF; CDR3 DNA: TGCAGCGTTGCTCGCGGGAGTGACGAGCAGTACTTC
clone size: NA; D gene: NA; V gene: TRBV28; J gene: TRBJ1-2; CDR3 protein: CASRVTNRDGYTF; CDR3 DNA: TGTGCCAGCAGGGTCACCAACAGGGATGGCTACACCTTC
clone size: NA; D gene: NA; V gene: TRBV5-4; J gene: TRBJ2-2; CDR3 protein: CASSWEVGELFF; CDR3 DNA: TGTGCCAGCAGCTGGGAAGTCGGGGAGCTGTTTTTT
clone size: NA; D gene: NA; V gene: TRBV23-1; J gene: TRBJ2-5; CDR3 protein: CASAEGDMEVWGSQETQYF; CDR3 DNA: TGCGCCAGCGCCGAAGGGGATATGGAAGTCTGGGGATCCCAAGAGACCCAGTACTTC
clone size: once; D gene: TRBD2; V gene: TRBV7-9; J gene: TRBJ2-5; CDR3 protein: CASRPATSWETQYF; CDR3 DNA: TGTGCCAGCAGGCCGGCGACTAGCTGGGAGACCCAGTACTTC
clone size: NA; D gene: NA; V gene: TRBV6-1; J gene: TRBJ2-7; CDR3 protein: CASSPLQGREQYF; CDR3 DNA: TGTGCCAGCAGCCCCCTACAGGGTCGCGAGCAGTACTTC
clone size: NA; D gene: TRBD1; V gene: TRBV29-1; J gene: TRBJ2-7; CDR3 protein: CSVASGGTGPYEQYF; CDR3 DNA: TGCAGCGTCGCAAGCGGAGGGACAGGCCCCTACGAGCAGTACTTC
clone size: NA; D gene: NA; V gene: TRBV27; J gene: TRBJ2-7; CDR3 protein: CASSRTYMGYEQYF; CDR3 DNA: TGTGCCAGCAGTCGGACCTACATGGGGTACGAGCAGTACTTC
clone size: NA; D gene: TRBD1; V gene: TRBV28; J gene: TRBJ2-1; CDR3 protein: CASSSRDRGSSEQFF; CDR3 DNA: TGTGCCAGCAGTTCCCGGGACAGGGGGTCGAGTGAGCAGTTCTTC
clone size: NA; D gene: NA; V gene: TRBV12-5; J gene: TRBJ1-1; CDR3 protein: CASGLGGNTEAFF; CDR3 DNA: TGTGCTAGTGGTTTGGGTGGCAACACTGAAGCTTTCTTT
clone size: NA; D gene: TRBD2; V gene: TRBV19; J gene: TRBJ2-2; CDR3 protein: CASMGVGGLAVTGELFF; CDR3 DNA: TGTGCCAGTATGGGGGTTGGAGGACTAGCGGTTACCGGGGAGCTGTTTTTT
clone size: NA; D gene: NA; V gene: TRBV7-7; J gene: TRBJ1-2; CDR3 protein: CASSPPREGRVGYTF; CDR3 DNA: TGTGCTAGCAGCCCCCCCCGTGAGGGTCGGGTTGGCTACACCTTC
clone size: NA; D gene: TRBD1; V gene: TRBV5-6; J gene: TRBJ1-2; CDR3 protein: CASSPGQGYYGYTF; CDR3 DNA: TGTGCCAGCAGCCCCGGACAGGGGTACTATGGCTACACCTTC
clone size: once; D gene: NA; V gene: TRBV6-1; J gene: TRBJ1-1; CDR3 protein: CASSEGVYTEAFF; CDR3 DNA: TGTGCCAGCAGTGAAGGGGTGTACACTGAAGCTTTCTTT
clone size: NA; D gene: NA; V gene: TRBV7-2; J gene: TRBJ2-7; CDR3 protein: CASRGPFLSYEQYF; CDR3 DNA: TGTGCCAGCCGGGGGCCTTTTCTCTCCTACGAGCAGTACTTC
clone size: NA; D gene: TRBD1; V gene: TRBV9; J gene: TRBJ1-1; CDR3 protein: CASSVAGDRGPMNTEAFF; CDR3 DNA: TGTGCCAGCAGCGTAGCGGGGGACAGGGGACCTATGAACACTGAAGCTTTCTTT
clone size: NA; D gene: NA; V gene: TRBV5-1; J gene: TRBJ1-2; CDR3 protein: CASSQGQLFNYGYTF; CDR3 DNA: TGCGCCAGCAGCCAGGGACAACTTTTTAATTATGGCTACACCTTC
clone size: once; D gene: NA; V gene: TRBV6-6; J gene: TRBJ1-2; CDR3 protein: CASSQGRGYTF; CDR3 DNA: TGTGCCAGCAGCCAGGGTCGCGGCTACACCTTC
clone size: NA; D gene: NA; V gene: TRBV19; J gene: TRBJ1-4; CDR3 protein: CASSPTAADEKLFF; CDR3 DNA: TGTGCCAGTAGCCCGACAGCTGCGGATGAAAAACTGTTTTTT